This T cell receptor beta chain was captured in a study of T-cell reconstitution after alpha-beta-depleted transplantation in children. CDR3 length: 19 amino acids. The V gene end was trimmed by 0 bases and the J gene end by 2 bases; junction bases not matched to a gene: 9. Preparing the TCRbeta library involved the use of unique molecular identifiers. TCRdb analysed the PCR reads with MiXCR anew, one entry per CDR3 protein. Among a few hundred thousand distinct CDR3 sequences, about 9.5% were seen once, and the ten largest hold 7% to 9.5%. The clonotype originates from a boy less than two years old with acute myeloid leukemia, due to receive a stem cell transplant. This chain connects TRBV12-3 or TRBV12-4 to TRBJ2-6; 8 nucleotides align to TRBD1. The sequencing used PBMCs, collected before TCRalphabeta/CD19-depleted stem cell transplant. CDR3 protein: CASSLASWTGLTGANVLTF. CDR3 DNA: TGTGCCAGCAGTTTAGCGAGTTGGACAGGGCTGACTGGGGCCAACGTCCTGACTTTC.